This TCR beta chain was identified in a study of vaccination and CD4 T cells after COVID-19 (dated by TCRdb to 2021 to 2024). In terms of the full investigation: Every convalescent patient had a positive nasal swab PCR test for SARS-CoV-2, with mild disease in nine patients and severe disease in one. The convalescent cohort comprised six males and four females, including two Hispanic individuals, seven Caucasians, two Asians and one multiracial person. Participants received two doses of either the Pfizer-BioNTech BNT162b2 vaccine (n=8) or the Moderna mRNA-1273 vaccine (n=2). Post-COVID blood samples were collected from convalescent patients a median of around 96 days after diagnosis, with a range of about 35 to 161 days. Post-vaccine blood samples were obtained a median of approximately 74 days after the second vaccine dose, with a range of roughly 12 to 250 days. The cultures were stimulated with overlapping spike peptide pools from SARS-CoV-2 and from the common cold coronaviruses HCoV-NL63, HCoV-OC43 and HCoV-229E. Control cultures used a CEFX viral epitope pool as positive control, an HIV-1 Nef peptide pool as negative control, or no peptide. In 10 COVID-19 convalescent patients and a handful of infection-naive healthy vaccine recipients, the spike-specific CD4+ TCR repertoire before mRNA vaccination was compared with the repertoire after mRNA vaccination. The paper as a whole reports these results and caveats: Relatively few convalescent patients were included in the study, and early timepoints after natural infection were not analyzed. The median count of SARS-CoV-2-reactive clonotypes went up from around 20 after infection to about 41 after vaccination, although the change was not significant. In convalescent patients, nearly all vaccine-specific clones (304 of 307) were found to be mono-reactive for SARS-CoV-2 spike rather than cross-reactive with common cold coronaviruses. Among convalescent patients, a median roughly 90% of the SARS-CoV-2-reactive clones seen after vaccination appeared only after vaccination, which suggests priming specific to the vaccine.

This clonotype was seen more than once but under ten times. Its antigen is unknown. No base-level quality is on record; no much larger clone is a single base apart. Libraries were built with PCR. DNA from cultured CD4+ T cells underwent TCR sequencing with the Oncomine TCR Beta short-read assay at the Johns Hopkins FTIC core. The QIAamp micro DNA kit was used to extract genomic DNA from the cultured CD4+ T cells. Oncomine TCR Beta libraries from cultured CD4+ T cells were pooled using unique dual indexes and sequenced on an Illumina iSeq 100. In the paper's pipeline: Non-productive sequences were filtered out, and CDR3s that did not start with C, did not end with F or W, or were shorter than 7 amino acids were discarded. Antigen-specific clonotypes were identified using the MANAFEST web application through comparison of peptide-stimulated wells with reference and other culture wells. Positive clones required FDR below 0.05, an odds ratio above 5, and productive frequency above 0.1% in at least two of three replicate wells. A clonotype was classed as cross-reactive if the clonotype showed significant expansion both in SARS-CoV-2 spike wells and in at least one common cold coronavirus spike condition. Levenshtein distances (stringdist) and unrooted phylogenetic trees (ape) in R version 3.6.1 were used to assess CDR3 homology. The public reads were quality trimmed at Q25 with fastp and then assembled into clones with MiXCR by TCRdb, keeping productive beta chains. Each record represents a unique CDR3 protein, reported with the most common genes and DNA among its rows. The V and J calls and clone size are TCRdb's, not the authors'. This sample comprises some 15,000 distinct CDR3 sequences, 50% of them detected only once. Roughly 12% of the sample goes to the ten largest clones.

CDR1 and CDR2 are read off the germline V gene as LGHNA and YSLEER. The CDR3, cysteine through phenylalanine, is 14 amino acids long. Only the CDR3 DNA is retained, 42 bases long and in frame from the first base. V trim: 9 bases; J trim: 6 bases; unmatched bases: 6. The treatment or condition label for this specimen denotes: roughly ten-day PBMC culture with coronavirus spike peptide pools or control peptides (ViraFEST assay). The study used the ViraFEST assay, which expanded antigen-specific T cells with peptide pools and then identified expanded clonotypes by TCR sequencing. Positive SARS-CoV-2 PCR tests in the convalescent patients dated from March to December 2020, before Alpha, Beta and Delta variants emerged in the United States. Each well held under 2.5 million PBMCs cultured in IMDM containing around 5.1% human AB serum and roughly 10 IU/ml IL-2, with 9 to 10 ug/ml peptide pools added. On days 3 and 7, half of the culture medium was replaced with fresh IL-2-containing medium. After approximately eleven days of culture, CD4+ T cells were isolated by negative selection with the EasySep CD4+ T cell isolation kit. PBMCs were separated from whole blood using Ficoll-Paque Plus gradient centrifugation and then either used fresh or cryopreserved at -140C. Each culture condition was generally run in triplicate wells.

The chain employs TRBV4-3 and TRBJ2-3, with 13 central nucleotides matching TRBD2. Specimen: CD4+ T cells from blood, cultured in vitro. This clonotype originated in a human donor who had recovered from COVID-19. The CDR3 reads as follows: CARNGTSGDDTQYF. The nucleotide sequence reads as follows: TGCGCCAGAAACGGGACTAGCGGGGACGATACGCAGTATTTT.